A single sample gave rise to the 27 T cell receptor beta chains below, sequenced in a study of breast tumors, draining lymph nodes, adjacent tissues. Axillary draining lymph nodes of breast cancer patients supplied the node samples. Each CDR3 protein gets one entry after TCRdb re-called the multiplex PCR reads with MiXCR. Of about 150,000 distinct CDR3 sequences in the sample, 32% were seen once. Sequencing was done on a sample of axillary lymph node tissue. The source of these receptors is a female donor with breast cancer. Some clones in this sample may be carry-over from other donors' samples.

This clonotype was recorded at least ten times. This sequence joins TRBV7-9 and TRBJ2-1; 8 bases fit TRBD2. Germline values: CDR1 SEHNR, CDR2 FQNEAQ (reference sequence). The CDR3 spans 15 residues. The V and J ends lost 5 bases and 3 bases, in that order; junction bases with no gene match: 6. CDR3: CASSPRGAIYNEQFF. The CDR3 DNA follows: TGTGCCAGCAGCCCGCGGGGGGCCATCTACAATGAGCAGTTCTTC.

The chain employs TRBV2 and TRBJ1-1; TRBD1 aligns across 10 bases. Looked up from germline, CDR1 is SNHLY and CDR2 is FYNNEI. The CDR3 runs 15 residues. Losses at the gene ends were 9 bases for V and 5 bases for J; bases not matched to a gene: 12. The CDR3 protein is CASTRDRGRGTEAFF. CDR3 sequence (DNA): TGTGCCAGTACCCGGGACAGGGGTAGGGGGACTGAAGCTTTCTTT.

A note on this clonotype: One end of the junction is discordant with germline, which a read error may explain. V gene TRBV12-3 or TRBV12-4 combines with J gene TRBJ1-1, with unresolved D. The CDR3 is made up of 17 amino acids. The CDR3 DNA sequence: TGTGCCAGCAGTTCCCCACCCTCTCAAGTATCGAACACTGAAGCTTTTTTT. Translating it yields CASSSPPSQVSNTEAFF.

This clonotype occurred many times. The chain combines TRBV6-1 with TRBJ2-2, with D perhaps assigned TRBD1 or TRBD2 (5 bases each). CDR1 MNHNS and CDR2 SASEGT come from the germline V gene. The V end lost 7 bases, the J end lost 1 base, and 13 bases lay between the germline ends. This CDR3 comprises 15 residues. The chain's CDR3 is CASIISGGNTGELFF. In DNA, the CDR3 is TGTGCCAGCATTATCTCTGGGGGGAACACCGGGGAGCTGTTTTTT.

Concerning this clonotype itself: Possible read error: a much larger clone is one base away. The chain joins TRBV30 to TRBJ1-2; no definite D call. The germline V gene has CDR1 GTSNPN and CDR2 SVGIG (reference sequence). The CDR3 covers 12 residues. The CDR3, as DNA: TGTGCCTGGAGGGGCGCTAACTATGGCTACGCCTTC. Translated: CAWRGANYGYAF.

With respect to this clonotype: Relative to the germline gene, one junction end is altered; a read error may explain this. V usage is TRBV4-1 and J usage is TRBJ2-3; the match to TRBD1 covers 7 bases. The CDR3 is 17 amino acids. The germline V gene encodes CDR1 MGHRA and CDR2 YSYEKL. CDR3 bases: TGCGCCAGCAGCCAAGATCGACAGGGCCTCGGCACAGATACGCGGTATTTT. Its protein product is CASSQDRQGLGTDTRYF.

As concerns this clonotype: Mismatch with germline at one junction end may stem from a read error. The CDR3, as DNA: TGTGCCAGCAGTGAAGGATACTCTGGATACACCATATATTTT. As protein: CASSEGYSGYTIYF. The chain recombines TRBV2 with TRBJ1-3; D gene unclear. This CDR3 has 14 residues. Germline V CDR1 and CDR2: SNHLY, FYNNEI.

In this sample, this clonotype turned up many times. V usage is TRBV19 and J usage is TRBJ1-5; D remains ambiguous. Germline CDR1 is LNHDA and CDR2 is SQIVND (reference sequence). The V end was cut by 0 bases, the J end by 6 bases, with 6 bases between. The CDR3 is made up of 13 amino acids. The CDR3 nucleotides are TGTGCCAGTAGTATAGATCGAGGTCAGCCCCAGCATTTT. It encodes CASSIDRGQPQHF.

This clonotype was picked up a small number of times. V usage is TRBV3-1 and J usage is TRBJ2-4; 9 bases fit TRBD2. There are 16 residues in the CDR3. The ends lost 1 base at V and 8 bases at J; junction bases unmatched: 9. Germline lookup yields CDR1 LGHDT and CDR2 YNNKEL (reference sequence). CDR3 amino acids: CASSQGQAGGIYIQYF. The CDR3 DNA sequence: TGTGCCAGCAGCCAAGGTCAAGCGGGGGGCATATACATTCAGTACTTC.

In this sample, this clonotype turned up many times. V usage is TRBV5-4 and J usage is TRBJ1-6; the match to TRBD1 covers 9 bases. The CDR3 is made up of 18 amino acids. In germline, CDR1 is SGHNT, CDR2 YYREEE (reference sequence). The V and J ends lost 3 bases and 0 bases, in that order; junction bases with no gene match: 7. CDR3: CASSSGTGKYSYNSPLHF. CDR3 nucleotides: TGTGCCAGCAGCTCCGGGACAGGGAAATACTCCTATAATTCACCCCTCCACTTT.

This clonotype was seen at least ten times. With a much larger clone just one base away, this may be a read error. The chain uses TRBV11-2 and TRBJ2-2; maybe TRBD1 (6 bases). The V and J ends lost 7 bases and 0 bases respectively, with 18 bases between them. In germline, CDR1 is SGHAT, CDR2 FQNNGV. The CDR3 is made up of 17 amino acids. This CDR3 is CASNLGTWDTNTGELFF. The CDR3 nucleotides are TGTGCCAGCAACTTGGGGACCTGGGACACGAACACCGGGGAGCTGTTTTTT.

The sample holds many counts of this clonotype. The chain employs TRBV5-1 and TRBJ1-6, with D uncertain. The CDR3 runs to 12 residues. The germline gives CDR1 SGHRS, CDR2 YFSETQ. V was clipped by 0 bases and J by 10 bases, with 5 bases between them. The CDR3 region has the DNA TGCGCCAGCAGCTTGGGGAACTCACCCCTCCACTTT. Encoded protein: CASSLGNSPLHF.

Many counts were recorded for this clonotype. The genes are TRBV3-1 and TRBJ2-2; D is possibly TRBD1 (6 bases). The CDR3 consists of 17 residues. Trimming removed 3 bases at V and 0 bases at J, with 14 bases between. CDR1 and CDR2 from the germline V gene are LGHDT and YNNKEL (reference sequence). The CDR3 region has the DNA TGTGCCAGCAGCCACCACAGGACAGCCGCGAACACCGGGGAGCTGTTTTTT. This codes for CASSHHRTAANTGELFF.

This clonotype has at least ten counts. The chain joins TRBV18 to TRBJ2-1; tentative D call: TRBD2 (7 bases). This CDR3 is 16 amino acids long. Germline CDR1 reads KGHSH; CDR2 reads LQKENI. Deletions cut 0 bases from V and 4 bases from J, with 13 bases between. CDR3 bases: TGTGCCAGCTCACCACCCTTGCGGGGGCCTTACAATGAGCAGTTCTTC. Protein product: CASSPPLRGPYNEQFF.

The rearrangement uses TRBV12-3 or TRBV12-4 and TRBJ2-6, with a possible D match to TRBD1 (6 bases). V was shortened by 2 bases and J by 3 bases, with 11 bases between the two germline ends. The CDR3 has 16 amino acids. The CDR3 DNA follows: TGTGCCAGCAGTTTAAATGGGGGCGGTGGGGCCAACGTCCTGACTTTC. Protein sequence: CASSLNGGGGANVLTF.

This clonotype was seen many times. A much larger clone lies a single base off, so this may be a read error. V gene TRBV20-1 combines with J gene TRBJ2-7; TRBD1 might be the D (5 bases). Looked up from germline, CDR1 is DFQATT and CDR2 is SNEGSKA (reference sequence). This CDR3 is built from 14 residues. CDR3 in DNA: TGCAGTGCTCCTTCAGGGATCGGATCCTCCGAGCAGTACTTC. Translating gives CSAPSGIGSSEQYF.

This clonotype was recorded many times. The chain couples TRBV11-2 to TRBJ2-7, with a possible D match to TRBD2 (6 bases). With 1 base removed from V and 2 bases from J, the gap between germline ends came to 12 bases. Germline V gives CDR1 SGHAT, CDR2 FQNNGV. This CDR3 spans 15 amino acids. CDR3 nucleotides: TGTGCCAGCAGCTTAGGTGTCGGGGGTGCCTACGAGCAGTACGTC. Its protein is CASSLGVGGAYEQYV.

This clonotype was detected many times. The chain couples TRBV2 to TRBJ2-3, with D uncertain. V lost 2 bases, J lost 6 bases, and 15 bases lay in between. This CDR3 has 15 amino acids. Germline values: CDR1 SNHLY, CDR2 FYNNEI. The CDR3 nucleotides are TGTGCCAGCAGTGAAATGGATGAAAATTGGGATACGCAGTATTTT. Translated, it gives CASSEMDENWDTQYF.

This clonotype was detected ten times or more. The chain carries TRBV7-2 and TRBJ2-1; TRBD2 agrees at 11 bases. Germline lookup yields CDR1 SGHTA and CDR2 FQGNSA. The V and J ends lost 5 bases and 6 bases, in that order; junction bases with no gene match: 9. There are 16 residues in the CDR3. CDR3 DNA sequence: TGTGCCAGCAGCCCAAGACTTAGCGGGGGGGCCAATGAGCAGTTCTTC. The encoded protein is CASSPRLSGGANEQFF.

In its sample, this clonotype was seen many times. The rearrangement links TRBV9 to TRBJ1-3; TRBD1 might be the D (5 bases). Looked up from germline, CDR1 is SGDLS and CDR2 is YYNGEE. The CDR3 totals 16 residues. V lost 2 bases, J lost 0 bases, and 12 bases lay in between. CDR3 region: CASSVGGWPSGNTIYF. The CDR3 DNA follows: TGTGCCAGCAGCGTCGGGGGGTGGCCCTCTGGAAACACCATATATTTT.

In this sample, this clonotype turned up a few times. The rearrangement uses TRBV6-5 and TRBJ2-7; weak D call: TRBD1 (6 bases). Germline V gene sequence: CDR1 MNHEY, CDR2 SVGAGI. The CDR3 has 16 amino acids. Trimming cost V 5 bases and J 7 bases, with 24 bases left between them. This chain's CDR3 is CASSQMGHRALGEQYF. CDR3 DNA: TGTGCCAGCAGTCAAATGGGGCACAGGGCCTTGGGAGAGCAGTACTTC.

The CDR3 loop is CASSDSRGEQFF. In nucleotides, the CDR3 is TGTGCCAGCTCCGACAGTCGCGGTGAGCAGTTCTTC. The rearrangement uses TRBV19 and TRBJ2-1, with D perhaps TRBD1 (5 bases). In germline, CDR1 is LNHDA, CDR2 SQIVND (reference sequence). V lost 9 bases to trimming and J lost 9 bases, with 15 bases between them. The CDR3 has 12 residues.

V and J are TRBV4-1 and TRBJ2-7; 9 bases line up with TRBD1. This CDR3 is 16 amino acids long. The ends lost 6 bases at V and 4 bases at J; junction bases unmatched: 13. Germline V gives CDR1 MGHRA, CDR2 YSYEKL. The CDR3 bases are TGCGCCAGCAGACCTAGGGGACAGGGACCTTCGTACGAGCAGTACGTC. Amino acids: CASRPRGQGPSYEQYV.

The sample holds a few counts of this clonotype. A clone one base away is much larger, so this may be a read error. V and J are TRBV4-1 and TRBJ2-2; no definite D call. Trimming removed 8 bases at V and 8 bases at J, with 24 bases between. This CDR3 has 16 amino acids. Germline CDR1 reads MGHRA; CDR2 reads YSYEKL. CDR3 coding DNA: TGCGCCAGCGGCGCCCGGTCGAACACGCCGGCGGGGGAGCTGTTTTTT. Translation: CASGARSNTPAGELFF.

Notes on this clonotype: This CDR3 fails to terminate in the conserved phenylalanine or tryptophan, so it likely reflects a read error. This chain links TRBV4-2 with TRBJ2-1; possible D gene TRBD1, 5 bases. In germline, CDR1 is LGHNA, CDR2 YNFKEQ. The CDR3 is 14 residues long. Trimming took 4 bases from V and 3 from J, leaving 10 bases between them. CDR3 nucleotides: TGTGCCAGCAGCCGACCTACAGGCTACAATGAGCAGTTCGTC. As protein: CASSRPTGYNEQFV.

V usage is TRBV29-1 and J usage is TRBJ1-5; the D gene is possibly TRBD1 (5 bases). This CDR3 has 17 residues. Trimming cost V 4 bases and J 0 bases, with 19 bases left between them. In germline, CDR1 is SQVTM, CDR2 ANQGSEA. The chain's CDR3 is CSVGGNGYTYSNQPQHF. The CDR3, as DNA: TGCAGCGTTGGGGGGAATGGCTACACCTATAGCAATCAGCCCCAGCATTTT.

This clonotype has ten or more counts. This rearrangement joins TRBV5-4 to TRBJ1-2; 7 bases are shared with TRBD1. The CDR3 is 15 amino acids. Germline V gene data show CDR1 as SGHNT and CDR2 as YYREEE (reference sequence). The trim removed 4 bases at V and 8 bases at J, leaving 14 bases unmatched. CDR3 sequence (DNA): TGTGCCAGCAGCGACGGACAGGTTTTACTCTACGGCTACACCTTC. Amino acids: CASSDGQVLLYGYTF.